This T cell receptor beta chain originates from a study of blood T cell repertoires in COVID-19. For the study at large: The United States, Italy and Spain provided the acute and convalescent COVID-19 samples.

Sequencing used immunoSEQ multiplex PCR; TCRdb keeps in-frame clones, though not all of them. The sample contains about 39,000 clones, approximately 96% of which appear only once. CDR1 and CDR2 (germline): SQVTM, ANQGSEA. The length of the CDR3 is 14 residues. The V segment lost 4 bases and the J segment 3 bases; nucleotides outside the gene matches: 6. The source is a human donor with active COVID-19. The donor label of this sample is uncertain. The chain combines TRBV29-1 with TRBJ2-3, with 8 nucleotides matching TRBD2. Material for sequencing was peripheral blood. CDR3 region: CSVGAGGGTDTQYF. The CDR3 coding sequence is TGCAGCGTTGGGGCGGGCGGGGGGACAGATACGCAGTATTTT.